This T cell receptor beta chain appears in the sequencing data of a study of T cell responses to AZD1222 COVID-19 vaccine. V was pared by 6 bases and J by 4 bases, with 12 bases between. CDR1 and CDR2 from the germline V gene are MNHEY and SMNVEV (reference sequence). CDR3 length: 13 amino acids. Profiled with immunoSEQ multiplex PCR; TCRdb holds only in-frame clones, not every one. The sample shows 120,000 or so clones, about 94% of them seen only once. The sequence was obtained from an adult who received the AZD1222 COVID-19 vaccine. The material sequenced was peripheral blood, taken 28 days after the second AZD1222 dose. This sequence joins TRBV27 and TRBJ1-2; D remains ambiguous. CDR3 bases: TGTGCCAGCAGGCAGACGGCCAGCTATGGCTACACCTTC. Encoded protein: CASRQTASYGYTF.